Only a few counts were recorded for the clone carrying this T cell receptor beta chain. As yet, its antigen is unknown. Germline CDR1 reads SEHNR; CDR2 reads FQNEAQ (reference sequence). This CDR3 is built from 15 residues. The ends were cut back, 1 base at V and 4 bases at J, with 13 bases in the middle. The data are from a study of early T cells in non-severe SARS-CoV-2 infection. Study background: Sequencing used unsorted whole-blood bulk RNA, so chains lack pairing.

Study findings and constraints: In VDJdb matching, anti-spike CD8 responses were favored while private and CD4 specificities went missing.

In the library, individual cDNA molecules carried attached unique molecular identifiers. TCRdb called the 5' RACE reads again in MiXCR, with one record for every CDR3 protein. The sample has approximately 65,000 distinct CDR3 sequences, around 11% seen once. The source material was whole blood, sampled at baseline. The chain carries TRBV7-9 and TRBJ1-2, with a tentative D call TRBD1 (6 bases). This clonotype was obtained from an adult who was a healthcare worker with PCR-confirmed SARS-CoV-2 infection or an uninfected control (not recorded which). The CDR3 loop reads CASSLVMDRSYGYTF. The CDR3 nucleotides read TGTGCCAGCAGCTTAGTTATGGACAGAAGCTATGGCTACACCTTC.